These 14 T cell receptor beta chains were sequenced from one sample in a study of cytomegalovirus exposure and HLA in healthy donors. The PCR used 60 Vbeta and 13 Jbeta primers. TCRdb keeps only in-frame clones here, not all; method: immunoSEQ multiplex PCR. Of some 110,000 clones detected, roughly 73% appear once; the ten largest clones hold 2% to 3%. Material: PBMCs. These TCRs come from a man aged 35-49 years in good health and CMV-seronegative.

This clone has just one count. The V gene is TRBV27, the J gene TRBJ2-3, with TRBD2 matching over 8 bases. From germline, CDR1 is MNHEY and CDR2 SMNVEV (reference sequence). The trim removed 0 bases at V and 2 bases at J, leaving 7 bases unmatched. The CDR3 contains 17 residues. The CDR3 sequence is CASSLSRPGGLTDTQYF. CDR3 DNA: TGTGCCAGCAGTTTATCGAGGCCGGGGGGGCTCACAGATACGCAGTATTTT.

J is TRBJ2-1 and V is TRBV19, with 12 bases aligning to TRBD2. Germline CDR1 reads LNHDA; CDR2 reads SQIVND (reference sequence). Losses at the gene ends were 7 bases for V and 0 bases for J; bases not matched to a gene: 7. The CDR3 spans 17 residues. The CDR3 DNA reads TGTGCCAGTAACCCAGGACTAGCGGGGAGCTCCTACAATGAGCAGTTCTTC. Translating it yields CASNPGLAGSSYNEQFF.

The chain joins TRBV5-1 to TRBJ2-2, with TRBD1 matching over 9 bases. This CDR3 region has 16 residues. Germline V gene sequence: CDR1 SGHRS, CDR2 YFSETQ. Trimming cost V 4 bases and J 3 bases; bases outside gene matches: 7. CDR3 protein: CASSGLTGGDTGELFF. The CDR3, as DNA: TGCGCCAGCAGCGGACTGACAGGGGGGGACACCGGGGAGCTGTTTTTT.

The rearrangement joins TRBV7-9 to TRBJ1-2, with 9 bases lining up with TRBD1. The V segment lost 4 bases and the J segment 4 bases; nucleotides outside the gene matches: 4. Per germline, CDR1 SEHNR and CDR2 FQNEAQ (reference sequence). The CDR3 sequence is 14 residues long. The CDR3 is CASSSQGAFYGYTF. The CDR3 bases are TGTGCCAGCAGCTCACAGGGGGCGTTCTATGGCTACACCTTC.

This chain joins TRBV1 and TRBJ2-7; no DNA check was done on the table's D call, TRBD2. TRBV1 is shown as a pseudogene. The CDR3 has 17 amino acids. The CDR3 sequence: CTSSQASGGPFAYEQYF. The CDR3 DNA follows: TGCACCAGCAGCCAAGCGAGCGGGGGGCCCTTTGCCTACGAGCAGTACTTC.

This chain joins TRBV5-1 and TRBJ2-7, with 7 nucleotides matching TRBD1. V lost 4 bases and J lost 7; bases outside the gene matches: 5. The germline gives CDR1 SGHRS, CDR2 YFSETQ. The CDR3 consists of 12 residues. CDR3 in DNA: TGCGCCAGCAGCCCCGACAGGGATGAGCAGTACTTC. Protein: CASSPDRDEQYF. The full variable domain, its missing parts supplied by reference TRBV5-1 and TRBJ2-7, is KAGVTQTPRYLIKTRGQQVTLSCSPISGHRSVSWYQQTPGQGLQFLFEYFSETQRNKGNFPGRFSGRQFSNSRSEMNVSTLELGDSALYLCASSPDRDEQYFGPGTRLTVT.

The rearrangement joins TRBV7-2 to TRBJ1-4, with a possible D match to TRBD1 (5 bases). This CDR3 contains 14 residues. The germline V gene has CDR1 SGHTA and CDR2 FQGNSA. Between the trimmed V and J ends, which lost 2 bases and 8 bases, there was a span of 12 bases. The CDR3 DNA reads TGTGCCAGCAGCTTAAATGGAAGGGGAGAAAAACTGTTTTTT. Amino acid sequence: CASSLNGRGEKLFF. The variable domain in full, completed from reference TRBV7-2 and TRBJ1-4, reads GAGVSQSPSNKVTEKGKDVELRCDPISGHTALYWYRQSLGQGLEFLIYFQGNSAPDKSGLPSDRFSAERTGGSVSTLTIQRTQQEDSAVYLCASSLNGRGEKLFFGSGTQLSVL.

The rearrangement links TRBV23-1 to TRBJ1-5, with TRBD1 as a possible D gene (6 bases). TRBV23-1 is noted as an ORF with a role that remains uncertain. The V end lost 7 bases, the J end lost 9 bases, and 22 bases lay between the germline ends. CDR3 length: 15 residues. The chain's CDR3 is CASKGEGGADGPQHF. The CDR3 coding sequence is TGCGCCAGCAAGGGAGAGGGGGGGGCCGACGGGCCCCAGCATTTT.

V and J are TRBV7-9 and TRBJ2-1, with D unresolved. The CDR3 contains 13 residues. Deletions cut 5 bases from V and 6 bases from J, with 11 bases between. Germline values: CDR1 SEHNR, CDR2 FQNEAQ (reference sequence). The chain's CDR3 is CASSPVSLNEQFF. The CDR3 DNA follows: TGTGCCAGCAGCCCCGTCTCCCTCAATGAGCAGTTCTTC.

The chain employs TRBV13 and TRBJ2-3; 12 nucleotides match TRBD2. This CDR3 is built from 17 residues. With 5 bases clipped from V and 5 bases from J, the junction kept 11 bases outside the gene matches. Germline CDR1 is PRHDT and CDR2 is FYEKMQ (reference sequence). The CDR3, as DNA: TGTGCCAGCAGCCAGCTAGCGGGGGGGCGAGGGATAGATACGCAGTATTTT. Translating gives CASSQLAGGRGIDTQYF.

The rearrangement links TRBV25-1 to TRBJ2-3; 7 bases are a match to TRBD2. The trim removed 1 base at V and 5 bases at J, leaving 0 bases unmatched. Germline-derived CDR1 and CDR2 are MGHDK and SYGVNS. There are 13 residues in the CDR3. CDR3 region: CASSEWGGDTQYF. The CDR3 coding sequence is TGTGCCAGCAGTGAATGGGGGGGAGATACGCAGTATTTT.

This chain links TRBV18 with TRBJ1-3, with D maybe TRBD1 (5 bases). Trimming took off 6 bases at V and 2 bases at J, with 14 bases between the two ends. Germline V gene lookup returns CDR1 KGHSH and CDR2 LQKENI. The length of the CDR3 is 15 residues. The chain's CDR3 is CASSLQMGPGNTIYF. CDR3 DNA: TGTGCCAGCTCGTTACAGATGGGGCCTGGAAACACCATATATTTT.

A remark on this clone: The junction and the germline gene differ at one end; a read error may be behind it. The CDR3 spells CSSSLGAGPDANYGYTF. The CDR3 nucleotides read TGTTCCAGCAGCTTAGGAGCAGGTCCCGACGCTAACTATGGCTACACCTTC. The chain employs TRBV7-9 and TRBJ1-2; no definite D call. Per the germline V gene, CDR1 is SEHNR and CDR2 is FQNEAQ (reference sequence). The CDR3 has 17 amino acids.

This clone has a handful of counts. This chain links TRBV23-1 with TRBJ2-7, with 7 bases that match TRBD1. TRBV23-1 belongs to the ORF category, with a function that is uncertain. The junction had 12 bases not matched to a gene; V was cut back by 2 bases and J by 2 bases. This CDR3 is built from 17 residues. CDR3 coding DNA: TGCGCCAGCAGTCAACCGAGTTCGGTCAGGGGGACCTACGAGCAGTACTTC. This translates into CASSQPSSVRGTYEQYF.